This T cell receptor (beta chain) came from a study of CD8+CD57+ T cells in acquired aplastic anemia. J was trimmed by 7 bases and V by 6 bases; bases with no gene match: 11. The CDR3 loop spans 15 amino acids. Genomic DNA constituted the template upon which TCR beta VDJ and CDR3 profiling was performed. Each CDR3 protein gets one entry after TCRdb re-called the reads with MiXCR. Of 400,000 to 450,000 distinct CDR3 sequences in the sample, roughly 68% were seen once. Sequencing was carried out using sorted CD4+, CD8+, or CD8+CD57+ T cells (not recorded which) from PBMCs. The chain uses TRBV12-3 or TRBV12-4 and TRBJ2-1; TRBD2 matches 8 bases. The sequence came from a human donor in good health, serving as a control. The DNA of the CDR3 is TGTGCCAGCAGCCGGCCGGGACTAGATCGTAATGAGCAGTTCTTC. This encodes CASSRPGLDRNEQFF.